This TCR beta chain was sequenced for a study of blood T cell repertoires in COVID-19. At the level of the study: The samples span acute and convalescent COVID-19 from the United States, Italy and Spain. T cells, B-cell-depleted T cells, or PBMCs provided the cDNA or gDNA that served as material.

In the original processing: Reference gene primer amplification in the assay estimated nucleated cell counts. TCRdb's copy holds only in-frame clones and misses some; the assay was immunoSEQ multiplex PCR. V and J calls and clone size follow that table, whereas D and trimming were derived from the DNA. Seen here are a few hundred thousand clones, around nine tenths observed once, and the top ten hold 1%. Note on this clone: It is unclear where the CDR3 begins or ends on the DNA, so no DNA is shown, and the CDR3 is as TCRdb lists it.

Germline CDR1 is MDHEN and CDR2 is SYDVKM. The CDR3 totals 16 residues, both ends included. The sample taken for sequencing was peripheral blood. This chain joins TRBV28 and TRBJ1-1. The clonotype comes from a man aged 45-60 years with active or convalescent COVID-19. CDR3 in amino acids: CASSFGSGDLNTEAFF.